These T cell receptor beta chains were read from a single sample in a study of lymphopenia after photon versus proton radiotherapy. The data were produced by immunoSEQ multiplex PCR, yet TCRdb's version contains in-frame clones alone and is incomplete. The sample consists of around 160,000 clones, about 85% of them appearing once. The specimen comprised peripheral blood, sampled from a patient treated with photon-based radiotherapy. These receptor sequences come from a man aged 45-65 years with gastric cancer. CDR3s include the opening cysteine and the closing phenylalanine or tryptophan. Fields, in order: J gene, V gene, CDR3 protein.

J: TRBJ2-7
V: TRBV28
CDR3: CATQTSGYEQYF

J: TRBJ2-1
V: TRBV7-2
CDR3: CASSPDRDHNEQFF

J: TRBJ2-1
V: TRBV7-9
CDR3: CASSLYRGSYNEQFF

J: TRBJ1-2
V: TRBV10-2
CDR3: CASSEGTAQVNYGYTF

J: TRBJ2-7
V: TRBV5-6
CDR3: CASSHRGSRSYEQYF

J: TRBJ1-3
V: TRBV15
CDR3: CATSRDRDFLSGNTIYF

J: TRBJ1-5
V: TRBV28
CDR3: CASTKLSNQPQHF

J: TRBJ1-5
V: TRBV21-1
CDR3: CASSKARQPANQPQHF

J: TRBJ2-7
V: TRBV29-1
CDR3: CSVEDQRGRGDSYEQYF

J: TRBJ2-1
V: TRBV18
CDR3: CASSPGTSGSNEQFF

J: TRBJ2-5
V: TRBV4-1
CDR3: CASRSNRMTGPQYF

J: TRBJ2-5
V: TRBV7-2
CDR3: CASSLAPSGGAYQETQYF

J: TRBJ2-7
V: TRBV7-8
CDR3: CASSSTRRDYPLLQYF

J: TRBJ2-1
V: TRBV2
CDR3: CARTGGSSYNEQFF

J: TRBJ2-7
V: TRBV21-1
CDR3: CASSKGGCRSYEQYF

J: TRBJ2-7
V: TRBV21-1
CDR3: CASSKVERGEQYF

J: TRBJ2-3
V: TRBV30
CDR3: CAWSVRTATDTQYF

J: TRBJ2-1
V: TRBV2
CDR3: CASRFRDRARGNEQFF

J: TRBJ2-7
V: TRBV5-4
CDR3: CASSRLGGSPGGEQYF

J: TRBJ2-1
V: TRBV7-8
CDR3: CASSWGLAGGKGNEQFF

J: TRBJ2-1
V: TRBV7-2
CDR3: CASSRSDEQFF

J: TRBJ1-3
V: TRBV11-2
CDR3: CASSLSDTLRSGNTIYF

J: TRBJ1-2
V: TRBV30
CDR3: CAATTSNYGYTF

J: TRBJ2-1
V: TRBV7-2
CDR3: CASSTPAGTGGYNEQFF

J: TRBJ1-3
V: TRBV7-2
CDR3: CASSLDSLSGNTIYF

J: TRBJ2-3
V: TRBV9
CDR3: CASSVVSNPGTDTQYF

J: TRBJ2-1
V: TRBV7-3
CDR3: CASSLRSTNEQFF

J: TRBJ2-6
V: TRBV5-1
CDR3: CASSLATALQGAGANVLTF

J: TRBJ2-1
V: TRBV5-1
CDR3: CASSRSSGAYNEQFF

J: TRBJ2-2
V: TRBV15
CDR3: CATTELSGWGTGELFF

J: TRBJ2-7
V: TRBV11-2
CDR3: CASSYRTGGGEQYF

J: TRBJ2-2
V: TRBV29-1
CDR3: CSVYGGWDGELFF

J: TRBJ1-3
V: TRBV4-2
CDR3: CASSQDLVLGNTIYF

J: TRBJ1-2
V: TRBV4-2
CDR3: CASSQVADRLIGYTF

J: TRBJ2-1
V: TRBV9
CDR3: CASSPNAMSDEQFF

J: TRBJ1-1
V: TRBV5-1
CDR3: CASSLVVNTEAFF

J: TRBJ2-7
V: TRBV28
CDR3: CASIGGYEQYF

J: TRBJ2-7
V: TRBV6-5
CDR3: CASRARRFSYEQYF

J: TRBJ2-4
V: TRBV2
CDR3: CASSGEGLAKNIQYF

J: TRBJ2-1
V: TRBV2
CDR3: CASRRNYNEQFF

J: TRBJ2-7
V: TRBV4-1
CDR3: CASSQASGPYEQYF

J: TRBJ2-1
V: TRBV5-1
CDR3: CASRPVAGGPNEQFF

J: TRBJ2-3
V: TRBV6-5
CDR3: CASSPDRGKDTQYF

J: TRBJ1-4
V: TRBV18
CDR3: CASSRQTGNEKLFF

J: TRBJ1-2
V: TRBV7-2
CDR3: CASSRYPGTGGDNYGYTF

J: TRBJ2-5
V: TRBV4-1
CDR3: CASSHDDTGTSGNLQETQYF

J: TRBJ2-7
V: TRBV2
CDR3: CATMSQSGVNYEQYF